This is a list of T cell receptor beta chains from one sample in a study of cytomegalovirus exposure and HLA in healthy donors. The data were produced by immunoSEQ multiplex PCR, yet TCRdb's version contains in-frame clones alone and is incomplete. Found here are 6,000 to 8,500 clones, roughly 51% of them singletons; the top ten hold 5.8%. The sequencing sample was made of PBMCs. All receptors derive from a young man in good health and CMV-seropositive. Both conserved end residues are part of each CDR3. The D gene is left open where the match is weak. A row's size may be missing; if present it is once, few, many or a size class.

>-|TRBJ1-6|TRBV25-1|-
TGTGCCAGCAGTGAACTAGGAGGAAATTCACCCCTCCACTTT
CASSELGGNSPLHF
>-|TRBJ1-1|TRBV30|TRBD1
TGTGCCTGGATTTACAGGGGCGGGACTGAAGCTTTCTTT
CAWIYRGGTEAFF
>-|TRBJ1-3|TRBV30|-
TGTGCCTGGAGTGTAAGACCCCCAGACAGTGGCCTGCACTCTGGAAACACCATATATTTT
CAWSVRPPDSGLHSGNTIYF
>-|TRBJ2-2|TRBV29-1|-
TGCAGCGTTGCAGCGAACACCGGGGAGCTGTTTTTT
CSVAANTGELFF
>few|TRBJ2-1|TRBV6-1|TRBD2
TGTGCCAGCTCAGCAGTAGCGGGAGGGAACAATGAGCAGTTCTTC
CASSAVAGGNNEQFF
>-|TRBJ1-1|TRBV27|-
TGTGCCAGCAGGCTTGGGGGCGCTGAAGCTTTCTTT
CASRLGGAEAFF
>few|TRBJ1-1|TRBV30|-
TGTGCCTGGAGGGGGACAATCACTGAAGCTTTCTTT
CAWRGTITEAFF
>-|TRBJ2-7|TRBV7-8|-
TGTGCCAGCAGCTTATTACAGGGCCCCTCCTACGAGCAGTACTTC
CASSLLQGPSYEQYF
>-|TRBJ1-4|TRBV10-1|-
TGCGCCAGCAGCCCGGGAGGAGGGGATGAAAAACTGTTTTTT
CASSPGGGDEKLFF
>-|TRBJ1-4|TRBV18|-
TGTGCCAGCTCACCCATAGGGGATGAAAAACTGTTTTTT
CASSPIGDEKLFF
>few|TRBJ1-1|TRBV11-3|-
TGTGCCAGCAGCTTAGTTTATCTGACTGAAGCTTTCTTT
CASSLVYLTEAFF
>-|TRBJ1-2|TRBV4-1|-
TGCGCCAGCACCCCACCCCAGGGAGCAGGGGCCAACTATGGCTACACCTTC
CASTPPQGAGANYGYTF
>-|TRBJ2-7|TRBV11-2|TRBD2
TGTGCCAGCAGCCCAAAACGGCGGGAGGGCCTCCACGAGCAGTACTTC
CASSPKRREGLHEQYF
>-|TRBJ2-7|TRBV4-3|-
TGCGCCAGCAGCCAGATGCCGGGTCCATCCTACGAGCAGTACTTC
CASSQMPGPSYEQYF
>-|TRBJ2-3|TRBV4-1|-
TGCGCCAGCAGCCAATTACCCACTAGCACAGATACGCAGTATTTT
CASSQLPTSTDTQYF
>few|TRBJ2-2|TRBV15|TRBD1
TGTGCCACCAGCAGAGATCCAGGGGGCACCGGGGAGCTGTTTTTT
CATSRDPGGTGELFF
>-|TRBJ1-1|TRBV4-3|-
TGCGCCAGCAGCCAAGATTTAGCGGGGAACACTGAAGCTTTCTTT
CASSQDLAGNTEAFF
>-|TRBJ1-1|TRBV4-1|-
TGCGCCAGCAGCCAAGATACACCCACTGAAGCTTTCTTT
CASSQDTPTEAFF
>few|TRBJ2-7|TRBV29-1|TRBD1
TGCAGCGTCCGGGACAGCTCCTACGAGCAGTACTTC
CSVRDSSYEQYF
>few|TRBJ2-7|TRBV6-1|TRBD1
TGTGCCAGCAGTGGTGGGACAGGGCGCTACGAGCAGTACTTC
CASSGGTGRYEQYF
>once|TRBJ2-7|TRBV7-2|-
TGTGCCAGCAGCTTAGCGCGAGGAAACGAGCAGTACTTC
CASSLARGNEQYF
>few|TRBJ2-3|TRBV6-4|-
TGTGCCAGCAGTGACTCAGGGGACTTGGATACGCAGTATTTT
CASSDSGDLDTQYF
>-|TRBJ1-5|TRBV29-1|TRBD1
TGCAGCGTTGTGGGACAGGGAATGCCCCAGCATTTT
CSVVGQGMPQHF
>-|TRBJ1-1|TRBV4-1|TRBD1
TGCGCCAGCAGCCAAGGGACAGGGGCATTCACTGAAGCTTTCTTT
CASSQGTGAFTEAFF
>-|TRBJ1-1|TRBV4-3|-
TGCGCCAGCAGCCCAGAAGCCGGGATTAACACTGAAGCTTTCTTT
CASSPEAGINTEAFF
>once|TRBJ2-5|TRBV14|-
TGTGCCAGCAGCCAAGAATGGAGACAAGAGACCCAGTACTTC
CASSQEWRQETQYF
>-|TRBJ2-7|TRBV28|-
TGTGCCAGCAGTCCCCGCTACGAGCAGTACTTC
CASSPRYEQYF
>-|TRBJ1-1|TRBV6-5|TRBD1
TGTGCCAGCAGGGGGACAGGGTCCTTTGCTGAAGCTTTCTTT
CASRGTGSFAEAFF
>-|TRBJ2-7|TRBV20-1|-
TGCAGTGCTATGAGGGATTACGAGCAGTACTTC
CSAMRDYEQYF
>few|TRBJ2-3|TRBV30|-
TGTGCCTGGAGTGTACTTCAAGATACGCAGTATTTT
CAWSVLQDTQYF
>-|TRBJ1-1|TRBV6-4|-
TGTGCCAGCAGTGCTGAGGGAACGAACACTGAAGCTTTCTTT
CASSAEGTNTEAFF
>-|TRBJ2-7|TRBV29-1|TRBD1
TGCAGCGTTTCCCGGGACAGGGGGCAGTACTTC
CSVSRDRGQYF
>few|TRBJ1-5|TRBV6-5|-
TGTGCCAGCAGTACTTATCAGGGGAATCAGCCCCAGCATTTT
CASSTYQGNQPQHF
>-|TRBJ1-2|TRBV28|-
TGTGCCAGCCAGGTGAACTATGGCTACACCTTC
CASQVNYGYTF
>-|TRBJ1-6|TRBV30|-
TGTGCCTGGAGTGGGGGACTTAATTCACCCCTCCACTTT
CAWSGGLNSPLHF
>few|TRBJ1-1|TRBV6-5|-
TGTGCCAGCAGTTACTTGGCGGATATGAACACTGAAGCTTTCTTT
CASSYLADMNTEAFF